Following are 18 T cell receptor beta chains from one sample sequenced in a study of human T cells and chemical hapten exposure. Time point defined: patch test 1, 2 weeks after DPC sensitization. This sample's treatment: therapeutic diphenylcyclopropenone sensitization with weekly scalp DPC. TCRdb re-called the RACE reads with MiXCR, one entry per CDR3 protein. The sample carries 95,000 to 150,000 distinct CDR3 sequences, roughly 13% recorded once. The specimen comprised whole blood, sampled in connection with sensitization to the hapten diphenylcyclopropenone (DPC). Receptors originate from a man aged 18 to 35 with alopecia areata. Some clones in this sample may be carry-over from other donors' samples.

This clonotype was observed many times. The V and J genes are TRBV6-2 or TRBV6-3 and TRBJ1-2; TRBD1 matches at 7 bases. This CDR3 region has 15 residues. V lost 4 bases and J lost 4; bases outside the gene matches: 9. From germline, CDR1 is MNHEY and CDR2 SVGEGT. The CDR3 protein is CASSSRQGSIYGYTF. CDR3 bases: TGTGCCAGCAGTTCCCGACAGGGTTCAATCTATGGCTACACCTTC.

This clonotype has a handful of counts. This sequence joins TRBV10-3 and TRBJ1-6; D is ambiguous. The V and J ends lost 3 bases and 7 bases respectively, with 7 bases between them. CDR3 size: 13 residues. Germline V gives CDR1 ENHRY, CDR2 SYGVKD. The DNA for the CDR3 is TGTGCCATCAGTGACTATAGGAATTCACCCCTCCACTTT. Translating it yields CAISDYRNSPLHF.

The CDR3 DNA reads as TGCGCCAGCAGTGTAAACCCCCTTATTGTCATGAACACTGAAGCTTTCTTT. Residues: CASSVNPLIVMNTEAFF. V usage is TRBV10-1 and J usage is TRBJ1-1, with D uncertain. The germline gives CDR1 WNHNN, CDR2 SYGVQD (reference sequence). CDR3 length equals 17 residues. Trimming took off 4 bases at V and 0 bases at J, with 18 bases between the two ends.

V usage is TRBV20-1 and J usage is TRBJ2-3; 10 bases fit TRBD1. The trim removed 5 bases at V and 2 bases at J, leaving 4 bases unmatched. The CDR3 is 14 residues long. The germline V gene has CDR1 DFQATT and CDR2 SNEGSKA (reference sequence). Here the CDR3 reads CSAWTGGYTDTQYF. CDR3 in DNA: TGCAGTGCTTGGACAGGGGGATACACAGATACGCAGTATTTT.

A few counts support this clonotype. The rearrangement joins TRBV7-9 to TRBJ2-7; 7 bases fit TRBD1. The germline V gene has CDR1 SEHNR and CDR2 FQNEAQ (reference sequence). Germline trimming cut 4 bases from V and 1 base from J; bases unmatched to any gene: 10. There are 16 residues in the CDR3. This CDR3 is CASSSSLGQLSYEQYF. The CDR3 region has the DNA TGTGCCAGCAGCTCCTCACTGGGACAGCTATCCTACGAGCAGTACTTC.

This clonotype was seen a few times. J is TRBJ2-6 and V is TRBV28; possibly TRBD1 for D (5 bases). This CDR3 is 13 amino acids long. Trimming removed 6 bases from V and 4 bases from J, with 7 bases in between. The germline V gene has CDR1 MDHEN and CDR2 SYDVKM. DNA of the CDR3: TGTGCCAGCAGGGGGCCAGGGGCCAACGTCCTGACTTTC. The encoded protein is CASRGPGANVLTF.

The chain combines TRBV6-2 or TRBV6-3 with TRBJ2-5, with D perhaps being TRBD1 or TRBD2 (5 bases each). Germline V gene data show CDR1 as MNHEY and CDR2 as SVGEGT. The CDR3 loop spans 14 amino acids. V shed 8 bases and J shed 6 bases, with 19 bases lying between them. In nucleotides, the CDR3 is TGTGCCAGCCTCTACGGGGCAGGGACGAAGACCCAGTACTTC. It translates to CASLYGAGTKTQYF.

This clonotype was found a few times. The CDR3 loop reads CASRMDRMNTEAFF. Written as DNA, the CDR3 is TGTGCCAGCAGAATGGACAGGATGAACACTGAAGCTTTCTTT. The rearrangement links TRBV6-4 to TRBJ1-1; TRBD1 agrees at 7 bases. J gave up 0 bases and V 6 bases, and 4 bases lay outside the gene matches. Germline lookup yields CDR1 MRHNA and CDR2 SNTAGT. CDR3 size: 14 residues.

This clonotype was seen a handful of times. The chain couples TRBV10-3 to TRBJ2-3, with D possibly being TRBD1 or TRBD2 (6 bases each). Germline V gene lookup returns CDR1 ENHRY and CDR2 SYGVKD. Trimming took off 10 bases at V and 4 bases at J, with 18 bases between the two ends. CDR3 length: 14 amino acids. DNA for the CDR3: TGTGCCACCCAAGGGGGGCTCGGGGCAGATACGCAGTATTTT. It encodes CATQGGLGADTQYF.

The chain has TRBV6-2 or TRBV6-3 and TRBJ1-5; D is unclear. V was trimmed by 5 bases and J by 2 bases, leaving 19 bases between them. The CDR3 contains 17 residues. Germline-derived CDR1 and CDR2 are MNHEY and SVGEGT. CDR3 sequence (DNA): TGTGCCAGCAGTCCATCGCTGGGCCAGAGGGGCAATCAGCCCCAGCATTTT. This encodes CASSPSLGQRGNQPQHF.

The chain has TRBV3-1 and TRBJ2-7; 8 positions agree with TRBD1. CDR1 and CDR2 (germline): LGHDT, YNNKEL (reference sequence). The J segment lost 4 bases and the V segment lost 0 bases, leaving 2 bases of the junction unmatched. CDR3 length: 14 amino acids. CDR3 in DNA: TGTGCCAGCAGCCAAGATACAGGGGGGTACGAGCAGTACTTC. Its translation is CASSQDTGGYEQYF.

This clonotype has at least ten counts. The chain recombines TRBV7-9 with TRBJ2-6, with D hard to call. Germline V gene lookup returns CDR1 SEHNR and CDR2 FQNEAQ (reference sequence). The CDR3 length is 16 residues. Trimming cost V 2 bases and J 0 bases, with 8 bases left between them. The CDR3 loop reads CASSLITGSGANVLTF. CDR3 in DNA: TGTGCCAGCAGCTTAATAACCGGCTCTGGGGCCAACGTCCTGACTTTC.

The CDR3 DNA reads as TGCGCCAGCCGGCGGGGCGACGAGCAGTACTTC. It is translated as CASRRGDEQYF. The chain has TRBV5-1 and TRBJ2-7; D might be TRBD2 (6 bases). Looked up from germline, CDR1 is SGHRS and CDR2 is YFSETQ. The CDR3 totals 11 residues. The germline V and J ends were trimmed by 7 bases and 5 bases, with 10 bases remaining between them.

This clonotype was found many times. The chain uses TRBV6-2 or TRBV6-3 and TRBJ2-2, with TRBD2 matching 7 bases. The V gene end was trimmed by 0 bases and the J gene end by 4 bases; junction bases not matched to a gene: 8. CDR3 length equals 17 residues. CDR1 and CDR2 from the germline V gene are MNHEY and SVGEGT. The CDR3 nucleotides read TGTGCCAGCAGTTACTCCTTGGGGGGGAGTAGCACCGGGGAGCTGTTTTTT. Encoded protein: CASSYSLGGSSTGELFF.

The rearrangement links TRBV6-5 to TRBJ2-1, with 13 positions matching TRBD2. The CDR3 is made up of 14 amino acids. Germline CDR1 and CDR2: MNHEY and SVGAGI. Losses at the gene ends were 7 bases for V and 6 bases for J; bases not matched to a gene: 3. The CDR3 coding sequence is TGTGCCAGCACCAGACTAGCGGGGGGCAATGAGCAGTTCTTC. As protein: CASTRLAGGNEQFF.

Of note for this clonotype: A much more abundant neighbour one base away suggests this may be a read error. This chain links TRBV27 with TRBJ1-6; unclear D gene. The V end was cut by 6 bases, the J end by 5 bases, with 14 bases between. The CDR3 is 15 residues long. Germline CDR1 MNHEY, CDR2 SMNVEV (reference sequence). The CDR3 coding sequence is TGTGCCAGCAGGTCCCTTGGTGAGAATAATTCACCCCTCCACTTT. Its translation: CASRSLGENNSPLHF.

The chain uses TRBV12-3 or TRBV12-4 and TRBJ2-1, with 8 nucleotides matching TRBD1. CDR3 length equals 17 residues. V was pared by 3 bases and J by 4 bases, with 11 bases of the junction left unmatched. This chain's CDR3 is CASSLGGTGHFYNEQFF. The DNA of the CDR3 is TGTGCCAGCAGTTTGGGCGGGACAGGTCATTTTTACAATGAGCAGTTCTTC.

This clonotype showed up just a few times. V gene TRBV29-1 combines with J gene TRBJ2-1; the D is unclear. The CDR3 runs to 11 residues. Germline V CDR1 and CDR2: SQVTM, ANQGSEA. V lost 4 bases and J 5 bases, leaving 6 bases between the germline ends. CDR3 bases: TGCAGCGTTGTCAGGAACAATGAGCAGTTCTTC. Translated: CSVVRNNEQFF.